The 6 T cell receptor beta chains below all came from one sample that was sequenced in a study of radiotherapy plus CTLA-4 blockade in lung cancer. Clones were sequenced by immunoSEQ multiplex PCR, and TCRdb holds only the in-frame ones, with some missing. Among roughly 50,000 clones listed, around 69% were seen once. The sequencing here drew on peripheral blood, taken from a patient treated with radiotherapy plus ipilimumab. The source is a human donor with non-small cell lung cancer who had stable disease on radiotherapy plus ipilimumab.

J is TRBJ1-2 and V is TRBV27, with 10 bases lining up with TRBD1. Germline CDR1 reads MNHEY; CDR2 reads SMNVEV (reference sequence). The length of the CDR3 is 20 residues. Trimming removed 6 bases from V and 2 bases from J; junction bases left unmatched: 21. DNA of the CDR3: TGTGCCAGCAGACCTAATCTTATGTTTGCGTCGGACAGGGGGAACTATGGCTACACCTTC. Translating gives CASRPNLMFASDRGNYGYTF.

The chain combines TRBV5-1 with TRBJ1-1; maybe TRBD1 (5 bases). The germline V gene has CDR1 SGHRS and CDR2 YFSETQ. The CDR3 length is 14 residues. The ends were cut back, 3 bases at V and 7 bases at J, with 16 bases in the middle. This chain's CDR3 is CASSSGPSQGEAFF. In nucleotides, the CDR3 is TGCGCCAGCAGCTCCGGGCCTTCCCAGGGTGAAGCTTTCTTT.

The chain combines TRBV29-1 with TRBJ1-2; 7 nucleotides match TRBD1. The CDR3 consists of 14 residues. Per the germline V gene, CDR1 is SQVTM and CDR2 is ANQGSEA. Germline trimming cut 4 bases from V and 5 bases from J; bases unmatched to any gene: 10. CDR3 amino acids: CSVVSSDRVYGYTF. As DNA, the CDR3 is TGCAGCGTTGTTTCGTCTGACAGGGTTTATGGCTACACCTTC.

The rearrangement joins TRBV6-1 to TRBJ1-2, with 7 bases lining up with TRBD1. The CDR3 has 16 residues. The germline V gene has CDR1 MNHNS and CDR2 SASEGT. J was trimmed by 0 bases and V by 1 base; bases with no gene match: 5. The CDR3 loop is CASSEGGQPANYGYTF. In nucleotides, the CDR3 is TGTGCCAGCAGTGAAGGGGGACAGCCAGCTAACTATGGCTACACCTTC.

The chain combines TRBV28 with TRBJ1-1; a possible D gene is TRBD1 (5 bases). The V gene lost 10 bases and the J gene lost 0 bases, with 18 bases spanning the gap. The V gene's germline CDR1 is MDHEN and CDR2 SYDVKM. The CDR3 is 15 residues long. The CDR3 nucleotides read TGTGCCACCACCCCGCCGGGGCAACTGAACACTGAAGCTTTCTTT. Translating it yields CATTPPGQLNTEAFF. Full variable domain (rest looked up from reference TRBV28 and TRBJ1-1): DVKVTQSSRYLVKRTGEKVFLECVQDMDHENMFWYRQDPGLGLRLIYFSYDVKMKEKGDIPEGYSVSREKKERFSLILESASTNQTSMYLCATTPPGQLNTEAFFGQGTRLTVV.

The chain has TRBV5-1 and TRBJ2-1, with D possibly TRBD2 on 7 matching bases. The V end lost 1 base, the J end lost 5 bases, and 13 bases lay between the germline ends. CDR3 length: 15 amino acids. The germline gives CDR1 SGHRS, CDR2 YFSETQ. The CDR3 nucleotides read TGCGCCAGCAGCTTGAACCGCGGGGGCCACAATGAGCAGTTCTTC. This encodes CASSLNRGGHNEQFF.